This T cell receptor beta chain was found in a study of OX40 agonist ivuxolimab in advanced cancers. Concerning the study at large: Ivuxolimab was an agonistic, fully human IgG2 monoclonal antibody directed against OX40 (CD134), a costimulatory receptor. Intravenous ivuxolimab was administered to patients every 2 weeks at six dose levels: 0.01, 0.1, 0.3, 1.5, 3 and 10 mg/kg. Among the 52 dose-escalation patients, 19 had hepatocellular carcinoma, approximately 15 melanoma, 9 renal cell carcinoma and 9 head and neck cancer. In the dose-escalation cohort, 75% to 90% of patients were male, and the mean age was around 60 years with a range of roughly 23 to 79. Patients were allowed to have had prior anti-PD-1, anti-PD-L1 or anti-CTLA-4 therapy, and approximately 43% of the dose-escalation patients had previously received checkpoint inhibitors. Partial responses were achieved by three dose-escalation patients, of whom one had hepatocellular carcinoma and two had cutaneous melanoma. Peripheral TCRbeta sequencing aimed to test whether ivuxolimab altered TCR sequence diversity and caused clonal T-cell expansion. The paper reports the monotherapy dose-escalation portion (N of about 47 patients) of the phase I ivuxolimab trial.

The research as a whole found: The antigen specificity of the peripheral T cells that underwent clonal expansion was not determined. At doses from 0.1 to 3.0 mg/kg, clonal expansion was seen in both CD4+ and CD8+ blood T cells between baseline and week 6. Low levels of normalized T-cell clonal expansion were also seen in some patients who did not respond. On average, CD8+ T cells showed more expanded clones than CD4+ T cells after ivuxolimab. In the 0.1-3.0 mg/kg groups, partial responders were among the patients with the lowest normalized peripheral clonal expansion, particularly in CD8+ T cells.

The trial excluded patients who had a history of autoimmune disease or were on systemic immunosuppression. Peripheral blood for TCR sequencing was collected from all dose cohorts at baseline, on cycle 4 day 1, and on cycle 7 day 1. Samples came from an open-label, multicenter, first-in-human phase I dose-escalation trial of ivuxolimab. Adults with locally advanced or metastatic head and neck squamous cell, hepatocellular, melanoma or renal cell carcinoma were enrolled in the trial. Before TCR sequencing, CD4+ and CD8+ T cells were separately sorted from peripheral blood. For sequencing of the TCRbeta CDR3 region, genomic DNA was extracted from the sorted cells. TCRbeta CDR3 regions were sequenced using the immunoSEQ Assay. This is the immuneACCESS table as TCRdb keeps it, with only in-frame sequences that have V and J called. A part of the clones is gone; compared with another copy, unresolved V genes explain less than half, and the rest is unexplained. The sample contains about 100,000 clones, 90% of them found a single time. 0.31% of the sample is taken by the ten largest.

A remark on this clone: This receptor's antigen is unknown. Per-base quality was not reported, and no clone a single base away is much larger than it.

The sequence was collected from an adult with an advanced solid tumor such as melanoma, head and neck, liver or kidney cancer. Sequenced here: CD4+ or CD8+ T cells sorted from blood, sampled in a trial of the OX40 agonist ivuxolimab.

For the CDR3, the sequence is CASSLTDRAYEQYF. The DNA is as follows: TGTGCCAGCAGCTTAACCGACAGGGCCTACGAGCAGTACTTC. The chain was built from TRBV13 and TRBJ2-7, and TRBD1 matches 7 of the central bases. CDR1 PRHDT and CDR2 FYEKMQ were looked up in the germline V gene (reference sequence). The CDR3 sequence holds 14 residues, the cysteine and phenylalanine included. The kept DNA is CDR3 alone, 42 bases in frame from the first base. Unmatched junction bases come to 3, with V trimmed by 2 bases and J by 2 bases.